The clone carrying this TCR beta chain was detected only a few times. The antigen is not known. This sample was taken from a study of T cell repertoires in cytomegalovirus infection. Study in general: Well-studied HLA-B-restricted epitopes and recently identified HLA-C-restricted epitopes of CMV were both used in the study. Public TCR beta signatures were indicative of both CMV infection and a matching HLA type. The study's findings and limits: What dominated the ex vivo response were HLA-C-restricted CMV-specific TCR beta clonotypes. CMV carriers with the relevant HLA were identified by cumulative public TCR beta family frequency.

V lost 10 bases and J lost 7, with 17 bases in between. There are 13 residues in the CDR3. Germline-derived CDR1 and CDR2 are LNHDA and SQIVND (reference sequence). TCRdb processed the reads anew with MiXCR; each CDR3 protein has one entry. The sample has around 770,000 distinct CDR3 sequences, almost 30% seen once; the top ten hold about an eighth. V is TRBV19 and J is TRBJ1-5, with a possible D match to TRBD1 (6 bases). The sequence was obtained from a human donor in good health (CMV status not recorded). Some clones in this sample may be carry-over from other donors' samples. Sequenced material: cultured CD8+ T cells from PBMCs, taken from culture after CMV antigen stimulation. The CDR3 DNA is TGTGCCACCAAGGGGGATAGGCAACAGCCCCAGCATTTT. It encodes CATKGDRQQPQHF.